A selection of T cell receptor beta chains follows, all from one sample in a study of blood T cell repertoires in COVID-19. The repertoire was sequenced with immunoSEQ multiplex PCR; TCRdb's copy has only in-frame clones and lacks some. The sample has about 120,000 clones, over 70% seen once. The sequenced material came from peripheral blood. These TCRs come from a man aged 80 or over with active or convalescent COVID-19. Each CDR3 is given with its conserved first and last residue. The D gene is left open where the match is weak. Clone size is not always given. Where it is, it says once, few, many or a class for expanded clones.

d_call j_call v_call clone_size cdr3_aa cdr3_nt
TRBD2 TRBJ2-1 TRBV5-1 once CASSSLAGGYNEQFF TGCGCCAGCAGCTCACTAGCGGGGGGGTACAATGAGCAGTTCTTC
. TRBJ1-1 TRBV9 few CASSRDLNTEAFF TGTGCCAGCAGCAGGGACTTGAACACTGAAGCTTTCTTT
TRBD1 TRBJ2-1 TRBV7-6 . CASSDGQASSYNEQFF TGTGCCAGCAGCGACGGACAGGCGAGCTCCTACAATGAGCAGTTCTTC
. TRBJ2-7 TRBV10-1 . CASSESIWDITYEQYF TGCGCCAGCAGTGAGTCGATTTGGGACATTACCTACGAGCAGTACTTC
. TRBJ2-7 TRBV20-1 . CSASRPGSTYEQYF TGCAGTGCTAGTAGGCCAGGGTCTACGTACGAGCAGTACTTC
. TRBJ2-7 TRBV6-5 . CASTKEGATTYEQYF TGTGCCAGCACTAAGGAGGGGGCAACGACCTACGAGCAGTACTTC
TRBD1 TRBJ1-6 TRBV6-5 . CASSLGQGRSPLHF TGTGCCAGCAGCCTCGGACAGGGTCGATCACCCCTCCACTTT
TRBD2 TRBJ2-3 TRBV19 . CASSINLAGPRGDTQYF TGTGCCAGTAGTATAAACCTAGCGGGACCTCGGGGGGATACGCAGTATTTT
. TRBJ1-2 TRBV19 . CASSISRNYGYTF TGTGCCAGTAGTATTAGCCGGAACTATGGCTACACCTTC
. TRBJ1-1 TRBV10-3 . CAISESTDEAFF TGTGCCATCAGTGAGTCGACAGACGAGGCTTTCTTT
. TRBJ1-3 TRBV11-2 . CASSVLGPGDTIYF TGTGCCAGCAGCGTCCTGGGGCCTGGGGACACCATATATTTT
. TRBJ2-7 TRBV12-2 . CASRPRWGGRTLEQYF TGTGCAAGTCGCCCCCGGTGGGGGGGACGGACCTTAGAGCAGTACTTC
. TRBJ2-5 TRBV18 . CASSPRPGNQETQYF TGTGCCAGCTCACCACGACCGGGGAACCAAGAGACCCAGTACTTC
. TRBJ2-7 TRBV6-5 . CASSYGGKGYEQYF TGTGCCAGCAGTTACGGGGGGAAAGGCTACGAGCAGTACTTC
. TRBJ1-2 TRBV28 few CASTEARTGRGYTF TGTGCCAGCACCGAAGCCCGGACTGGTAGGGGCTACACCTTC
. TRBJ1-5 TRBV24-1 . CATSGRGDSNQPQHF TGTGCCACCAGTGGTCGGGGAGATAGCAATCAGCCCCAGCATTTT
. TRBJ1-6 TRBV19 . CASSIGQLNNSPLHF TGTGCCAGTAGTATAGGACAGCTTAATAATTCACCCCTCCACTTT
TRBD1 TRBJ2-5 TRBV7-2 once CASSQPGQGRETQYF TGTGCCAGCAGCCAACCGGGACAGGGAAGAGAGACCCAGTACTTC
TRBD2 TRBJ2-4 TRBV29-1 . CSVEGWRGDLNIQYF TGCAGCGTTGAGGGGTGGCGGGGGGACTTAAACATTCAGTACTTC
. TRBJ1-3 TRBV9 few CASSAGGGFGNTIYF TGTGCCAGCAGCGCCGGGGGGGGCTTTGGAAACACCATATATTTT
TRBD1 TRBJ1-6 TRBV14 . CASSQGLQGASPLHF TGTGCCAGCAGCCAAGGTCTCCAGGGGGCTTCACCCCTCCACTTT
. TRBJ2-2 TRBV5-4 few CASSPRGTGELFF TGTGCCAGCAGCCCCCGGGGGACCGGGGAGCTGTTTTTT
. TRBJ1-5 TRBV30 once CAWSVGGFSNQPQHF TGTGCCTGGAGTGTAGGAGGGTTTAGCAATCAGCCCCAGCATTTT
TRBD2 TRBJ2-6 TRBV2 . CASGPPSGGPSSGANVLTF TGTGCCAGCGGCCCCCCCAGCGGGGGGCCTAGCTCTGGGGCCAACGTCCTGACTTTC
. TRBJ1-6 TRBV10-1 . CASSESQGFSSPLHF TGCGCCAGCAGTGAGAGCCAGGGGTTCAGTTCACCCCTCCACTTT
. TRBJ2-7 TRBV6-5 . CASSYLTSQGYEQYF TGTGCCAGCAGTTACCTTACCTCCCAGGGTTACGAGCAGTACTTC
TRBD1 TRBJ2-3 TRBV19 . CASRGDRGADTQYF TGTGCCAGTAGAGGGGACAGAGGGGCAGATACGCAGTATTTT
. TRBJ1-5 TRBV27 . CASSQKGDQPQHF TGTGCCAGCAGTCAGAAGGGGGATCAGCCCCAGCATTTT
. TRBJ1-6 TRBV10-3 . CATQGTSDNSPLHF TGTGCCACCCAGGGAACTTCTGATAATTCACCCCTCCACTTT
. TRBJ2-3 TRBV18 once CASSSPGASTDTQYF TGTGCCAGCTCATCCCCAGGGGCTAGCACAGATACGCAGTATTTT
TRBD1 TRBJ1-6 TRBV18 . CASSPSGQGANNSPLHF TGTGCCAGCTCACCGTCGGGACAGGGAGCCAATAATTCACCCCTCCACTTT
. TRBJ1-3 TRBV10-3 . CAISEDWAGSNTIYF TGTGCCATCAGTGAGGATTGGGCAGGTTCAAACACCATATATTTT
. TRBJ1-2 TRBV12-3/TRBV12-4 . CASSFAYGYTF TGTGCCAGCAGTTTTGCGTATGGCTACACCTTC
. TRBJ2-7 TRBV28 . CASSPSLSSYEQYF TGTGCCAGCAGTCCTAGCCTGTCCTCCTACGAGCAGTACTTC
. TRBJ1-5 TRBV3-1/TRBV3-2 . CASSQVRFQGPQHF TGTGCCAGCAGCCAAGTTAGGTTCCAGGGGCCCCAGCATTTT
. TRBJ2-2 TRBV6-6 . CASSYSDWAGELFF TGTGCCAGCAGTTACTCGGACTGGGCCGGGGAGCTGTTTTTT
TRBD1 TRBJ1-1 TRBV6-6 . CASSPSGGTEAFF TGTGCCAGCAGCCCATCAGGGGGCACTGAAGCTTTCTTT
. TRBJ2-7 TRBV7-2 . CASSPTSGRTYEQYF TGTGCCAGCAGCCCTACGAGCGGGCGAACCTACGAGCAGTACTTC
TRBD2 TRBJ2-7 TRBV7-9 . CASSPPGGLHEQYF TGTGCCAGCAGCCCCCCCGGGGGGTTGCACGAGCAGTACTTC
. TRBJ2-5 TRBV6-5 . CASSFRQAFRETQYF TGTGCCAGCAGTTTCCGACAGGCCTTTAGGGAGACCCAGTACTTC
. TRBJ1-4 TRBV4-3 . CASSQDLEGPEKLFF TGCGCCAGCAGCCAAGATCTAGAAGGCCCTGAAAAACTGTTTTTT
TRBD1 TRBJ1-2 TRBV7-2 . CASSLEGQGANYGYTF TGTGCCAGCAGCTTAGAGGGACAGGGAGCTAACTATGGCTACACCTTC
TRBD1 TRBJ1-2 TRBV7-2 few CASSAGQAYGYTF TGTGCCAGCAGCGCGGGACAGGCCTATGGCTACACCTTC